This TCR beta chain was captured by sequencing in a study of blood T cell repertoires in COVID-19. The overall study: In each case, the material was cDNA or gDNA derived from T cells, B-cell-depleted T cells, or PBMCs.

Method: immunoSEQ multiplex PCR; TCRdb's copy keeps in-frame clones and lacks some. Of 250,000 to 300,000 clones listed, 85% to 90% are singletons. In Cohort 3, a recovered donor had either two negative PCRs, clearance, or symptom resolution. There are 14 residues in the CDR3. Germline lookup yields CDR1 SGHTA and CDR2 FQGNSA. V gave up 5 bases and J gave up 3 bases, with 14 bases separating them. The chain couples TRBV7-2 to TRBJ2-7; a possible D gene is TRBD1 (6 bases). This sequence was found in a man younger than 35 who had recovered from COVID-19. The sample comprised PBMCs or T cells enriched from blood (not recorded which). CDR3 in DNA: TGTGCCAGCAGCCAACCGGGACACGGCTACGAGCAGTACTTC. It is translated as CASSQPGHGYEQYF.